These 6 T cell receptor beta chains came from one sample sequenced in a study of blood T cell repertoires in COVID-19. Profiled with immunoSEQ multiplex PCR; TCRdb holds only in-frame clones, not every one. The table has tens of thousands of clones, around 85% seen once; the top ten hold roughly 5.5%. Source material: peripheral blood. These receptors originate from a man of 80 years or more with acute or convalescent COVID-19.

The CDR3 nucleotides are TGTGCCAGCAATCCGACTAGCGCCCGCTCCTACAATGAGCAGTTCTTC. This codes for CASNPTSARSYNEQFF. The chain couples TRBV27 to TRBJ2-1, with 8 bases fitting TRBD2. Germline CDR1 and CDR2: MNHEY and SMNVEV (reference sequence). Losses at the gene ends were 7 bases for V and 0 bases for J; bases not matched to a gene: 8. This CDR3 spans 16 amino acids.

The chain links TRBV27 to TRBJ2-1; TRBD1 might be the D (6 bases). From germline, CDR1 is MNHEY and CDR2 SMNVEV (reference sequence). Trimming removed 6 bases at V and 8 bases at J, with 20 bases between. The length of the CDR3 is 15 residues. The CDR3 region is CASSPWQGPGDEQFF. The CDR3 DNA sequence: TGTGCCAGCAGCCCTTGGCAGGGCCCAGGGGATGAGCAGTTCTTC.

V is TRBV5-4 and J is TRBJ2-7; D is perhaps TRBD2 (5 bases). Germline V gene data show CDR1 as SGHNT and CDR2 as YYREEE (reference sequence). The CDR3 covers 16 residues. The germline V and J ends were trimmed by 0 bases and 2 bases, with 15 bases remaining between them. CDR3 in DNA: TGTGCCAGCAGCTTGGGGGGTGGGGAGTCCACCTACGAGCAGTACTTC. Its protein is CASSLGGGESTYEQYF.

This clone was recorded only once. CDR3 protein: CASSEGGLSKETQYF. The CDR3 DNA reads TGCGCCAGCAGTGAAGGAGGGCTATCCAAAGAGACCCAGTACTTC. The rearrangement links TRBV10-1 to TRBJ2-5; D is perhaps TRBD2 (6 bases). The CDR3 runs to 15 residues. Germline loops: CDR1 WNHNN, CDR2 SYGVQD (reference sequence). V was clipped by 3 bases and J by 3 bases, with 14 bases between them.

The chain combines TRBV9 with TRBJ1-6; no definite D call. The germline gives CDR1 SGDLS, CDR2 YYNGEE. The CDR3 runs 15 residues. V shed 0 bases and J shed 7 bases, with 11 bases lying between them. The CDR3 region is CASSVAGSQNSPLHF. CDR3 nucleotides: TGTGCCAGCAGCGTAGCGGGGAGCCAAAATTCACCCCTCCACTTT.

This chain connects TRBV5-1 to TRBJ2-1; TRBD2 matches 8 bases. The CDR3 is made up of 17 amino acids. V lost 7 bases to trimming and J lost 8 bases; unmatched junction nucleotides: 20. Germline V gene data show CDR1 as SGHRS and CDR2 as YFSETQ. This CDR3 reads CASFPISGTIPGDEQFF. CDR3 nucleotide sequence: TGCGCCAGCTTCCCGATTAGCGGGACGATCCCTGGGGATGAGCAGTTCTTC.